A selection of T cell receptor beta chains follows, all from one sample in a study of shared clonotypes between healthy human individuals. Only in-frame clones appear in the TCRdb table, and some are missing; sequencing was by immunoSEQ multiplex PCR. The sample contains some 1,900,000 clones, over 85% of which appear only once. Sequenced input: naive CD8+ T cells sorted from blood. The origin of the receptors is a man younger than 35 in good health. CDR3s leave out the opening cysteine and the closing phenylalanine or tryptophan.

v_call	j_call	cdr3_aa
TRBV10-1	TRBJ1-1	ASSEGGFSGSNTEAF
TRBV4-3	TRBJ2-3	ASGYGGRGTDTQY
TRBV19	TRBJ1-1	ASSIDRVGNTEAF
TRBV7-6	TRBJ1-6	ASSLEGESPLH
TRBV29-1	TRBJ1-2	SVGLTGPSDYGYT
TRBV4-1	TRBJ1-5	ASSYIPDTNQPQH
TRBV14	TRBJ1-1	ASSQVQRLDEAF
TRBV4-1	TRBJ2-1	ASSQALTSVNEQF
TRBV10-1	TRBJ2-1	ASSDFGLAGGLYQF
TRBV28	TRBJ2-7	ASGDREISYEQY
TRBV25-1	TRBJ2-2	ASSEGGARGEPGELF
TRBV19	TRBJ1-1	ASSIAWDTEAF
TRBV7-9	TRBJ2-5	ASKDTGGETQY
TRBV13	TRBJ2-1	ASSLVLAGGSYNEQF
TRBV10-3	TRBJ1-5	ATRLEVRGQPQH
TRBV28	TRBJ1-5	ASSFRGVGQPQH
TRBV29-1	TRBJ2-7	SVGPGQGYYEQY
TRBV7-9	TRBJ1-2	ASKPRDRGIDGYT
TRBV18	TRBJ2-5	ASSPPLSEETQY
TRBV4-1	TRBJ2-3	ASSQAAGTDTQY
TRBV28	TRBJ2-5	ASSMGHQETQY
TRBV7-8	TRBJ1-1	ASSLVITEAF
TRBV6-1	TRBJ1-2	ASSDRTFYGYT
TRBV28	TRBJ1-2	ASSSWTDNYGYT
TRBV4-1	TRBJ1-6	ASSLHPSDNSPLH
TRBV6-5	TRBJ2-1	ASSPLAGGPNEQF
TRBV27	TRBJ2-3	ASSLIVGNTDTQY
TRBV11-2	TRBJ2-1	ASSLGPGTGFHEQF
TRBV7-2	TRBJ1-5	ASSLARGQPQH
TRBV4-2	TRBJ1-3	ASSSPEWGIHSGNTIY